This T cell receptor (beta chain) originates from a study of metastatic and nonmetastatic thyroid tumors. Study overall: Across peripheral blood and tumor or nodule tissue samples taken from malignant and benign thyroid patients, the repertoires were compared with one another.

Study results and caveats: Malignant thyroid tumors reportedly exceeded benign nodules significantly in TCR beta diversity, with the difference appearing in blood and tumor.

From the PCR reads, TCRdb re-called clones with MiXCR. Seen here are tens of thousands of clones, less than 25% observed once, and the top ten hold less than 20%. The CDR3 sequence is 13 residues long. The germline V gene encodes CDR1 GTSNPN and CDR2 SVGIG (reference sequence). None of the patients had undergone any treatment ahead of thyroid surgery. In regard to this clone: As yet, its antigen is unknown. At one of its ends the junction is not consistent with the germline gene, which may arise from a read error.

Material: blood. The TCR comes from a female donor with papillary thyroid cancer or a benign thyroid nodule (not recorded which). Some clones in this sample may be carry-over from other donors' samples. V gene TRBV30 combines with J gene TRBJ1-5, with D unclear. CDR3 loop: CAWSVRSNQPQLF. The CDR3, as DNA: TGTGCCTGGAGTGTACGGAGCAATCAGCCCCAGCTTTTT.